Listed here are 25 T cell receptor beta chains from one sample, sequenced in a study of regulatory T cells in long-lasting Graves disease. Time point described: newly diagnosed GD, antithyroid drugs for less than 3 months. Construction of the TCR library relied on RNA isolated from PBMCs. Arm-PCR with iRepertoire HTBI primers amplified the CDR3 regions for these TCR beta libraries. TCRdb re-derived calls from the multiplex PCR reads in MiXCR, one entry per CDR3 protein. The sample includes hundreds of thousands of distinct CDR3 sequences, roughly 18% of them seen just once. This specimen consisted of peripheral blood mononuclear cells (PBMCs), obtained at new diagnosis, from a patient treated with antithyroid drugs. All receptors come from a female donor with Graves disease.

This clonotype has more than one count but fewer than ten. This chain uses TRBV6-2 or TRBV6-3 with TRBJ1-3, with D possibly being TRBD1 (6 bases). Trimming pared 7 bases from V and 4 bases from J, leaving 14 bases between. The germline V gene has CDR1 MNHEY and CDR2 SVGEGT. The CDR3 sequence is 14 residues long. The CDR3 DNA reads TGTGCCAGCATCAGGACAGCTTCAGGAAACACCATATATTTT. This translates into CASIRTASGNTIYF.

Many counts were recorded for this clonotype. The V gene is TRBV20-1, the J gene TRBJ2-1, with D tentatively TRBD1 (5 bases). Germline V gene data show CDR1 as DFQATT and CDR2 as SNEGSKA (reference sequence). The CDR3 is 13 residues long. V gave up 3 bases and J gave up 4 bases, with 10 bases separating them. The CDR3 loop is CSASVGRYNEQFF. Here the CDR3 DNA reads TGCAGTGCTAGTGTGGGGCGGTACAATGAGCAGTTCTTC.

As regards this clonotype: One junction end does not reproduce the germline sequence, and a read error may be involved. The chain recombines TRBV11-2 with TRBJ2-1, with 16 bases fitting TRBD2. The germline CDR1 and CDR2 sequences are SGHAT and FQNNGV. This CDR3 has 22 amino acids. CDR3 loop: CASTSRSPRGLAGGPVYNEKFF. CDR3 in DNA: TGTGCCAGCACAAGTCGGTCCCCAAGGGGACTAGCGGGAGGGCCCGTTTACAATGAGAAGTTCTTC.

The genes are TRBV19 and TRBJ1-5, with D tentatively TRBD1 (5 bases). The ends were cut back, 6 bases at V and 0 bases at J, with 12 bases in the middle. The CDR3 spans 15 residues. Germline loops: CDR1 LNHDA, CDR2 SQIVND (reference sequence). The CDR3 reads CASRGQRDSNQPQHF. The DNA of the CDR3 is TGTGCCAGTAGGGGGCAGCGAGATAGCAATCAGCCCCAGCATTTT.

In this sample, this clonotype turned up many times. The chain joins TRBV24-1 to TRBJ2-2, with 7 nucleotides matching TRBD1. The germline V gene has CDR1 KGHDR and CDR2 SFDVKD. This CDR3 has 16 residues. V dropped 5 bases and J dropped 3; count of bases not matched to a gene: 8. CDR3 amino acids: CATSGLTGSDTGELFF. The CDR3, as DNA: TGTGCCACCAGTGGACTGACAGGGTCGGACACCGGGGAGCTGTTTTTT.

The table lists this clonotype with many counts. This sequence joins TRBV12-3 or TRBV12-4 and TRBJ2-3, with 16 nucleotides matching TRBD2. V was clipped by 1 base and J by 5 bases; unmatched bases: 6. The CDR3 consists of 18 residues. This chain's CDR3 is CASSLGGLAGGRGDTQYF. For the CDR3, the DNA is TGTGCCAGCAGTTTAGGGGGACTAGCGGGAGGGCGGGGAGATACGCAGTATTTT.

The chain employs TRBV20-1 and TRBJ2-2; 12 nucleotides agree with TRBD2. Germline assignment: CDR1 DFQATT and CDR2 SNEGSKA (reference sequence). The CDR3 loop spans 16 amino acids. V lost 6 bases, J lost 3 bases, and 8 bases stayed unmatched. The CDR3 spells CSALTSGRKDTGELFF. The CDR3 nucleotides are TGCAGTGCGCTGACTAGCGGGAGAAAGGACACCGGGGAGCTGTTTTTT.

This chain connects TRBV19 to TRBJ2-3; TRBD2 agrees at 13 bases. The CDR3 consists of 15 residues. J gave up 5 bases and V 4 bases, and 3 bases lay outside the gene matches. Germline CDR1 and CDR2: LNHDA and SQIVND (reference sequence). The CDR3 loop is CASSSGLAGEDTQYF. In DNA, the CDR3 is TGTGCCAGTAGTAGCGGACTAGCGGGAGAAGATACGCAGTATTTT.

This clonotype has more than one count but fewer than ten. The conserved phenylalanine or tryptophan is not found at the CDR3 terminus, so this likely reflects a read error. The CDR3 DNA reads as TGTGCCTGGAGTTGGGGGGCAGAGACCCAGTACTTA. Encoded protein: CAWSWGAETQYL. V and J are TRBV30 and TRBJ2-5; the D call may be TRBD1 or TRBD2 (6 bases each). Trimming took 2 bases from V and 4 from J, leaving 8 bases between them. Germline CDR1 and CDR2: GTSNPN and SVGIG (reference sequence). The CDR3 spans 12 residues.

This clonotype was detected many times. This chain uses TRBV10-3 with TRBJ2-5; 8 nucleotides match TRBD1. This CDR3 has 16 amino acids. V lost 5 bases to trimming and J lost 5 bases; unmatched junction nucleotides: 13. Germline V lookup: CDR1 ENHRY, CDR2 SYGVKD. CDR3 sequence (DNA): TGTGCCATCAGTCAAACGTTACAGGGGGTGACCGAGACCCAGTACTTC. Translation: CAISQTLQGVTETQYF.

This clonotype was observed a few times. The genes are TRBV28 and TRBJ2-4; 9 nucleotides match TRBD1. The CDR3 has 15 amino acids. Germline CDR1 and CDR2: MDHEN and SYDVKM. Trimming at V came to 5 bases and at J to 0 bases, leaving 2 bases not matched to a gene. In DNA form, the CDR3 reads TGTGCCAGCAGTACGGGACAGGGAGCCAAAAACATTCAGTACTTC. Protein product: CASSTGQGAKNIQYF. Full variable domain (missing parts from reference TRBV28 and TRBJ2-4): DVKVTQSSRYLVKRTGEKVFLECVQDMDHENMFWYRQDPGLGLRLIYFSYDVKMKEKGDIPEGYSVSREKKERFSLILESASTNQTSMYLCASSTGQGAKNIQYFGAGTRLSVL.

This clonotype was counted ten times or more. The V call is TRBV19, the J call TRBJ2-2, with TRBD2 matching over 15 bases. J lost 6 bases, V lost 6 bases, and 8 bases had no gene match. This CDR3 contains 17 residues. Germline values: CDR1 LNHDA, CDR2 SQIVND (reference sequence). The CDR3 DNA follows: TGTGCCAGTAGCCGGGGACTAGCGGGAGGCTCTTCCGGGGAGCTGTTTTTT. Translated: CASSRGLAGGSSGELFF.

The rearrangement joins TRBV28 to TRBJ2-5, with TRBD2 as a possible D gene (6 bases). V dropped 2 bases and J dropped 5 bases, with 15 bases sitting between them. The CDR3 totals 15 residues. Per germline, CDR1 MDHEN and CDR2 SYDVKM. The chain's CDR3 is CASSLAGTTRETQYF. DNA of the CDR3: TGTGCCAGCAGTTTAGCGGGGACCACGAGGGAGACCCAGTACTTC.

The chain couples TRBV19 to TRBJ2-7, with a possible D match to TRBD2 (5 bases). With 5 bases removed from V and 7 bases from J, the gap between germline ends came to 18 bases. This CDR3 spans 14 amino acids. Per germline, CDR1 LNHDA and CDR2 SQIVND (reference sequence). The CDR3 sequence: CASSGEGEDWEQYF. Here the CDR3 DNA reads TGTGCCAGTAGTGGTGAGGGAGAGGACTGGGAGCAGTACTTC.

The chain carries TRBV11-2 and TRBJ2-3, with D unresolved. The CDR3 length is 12 residues. Per germline, CDR1 SGHAT and CDR2 FQNNGV. V was cut by 6 bases and J by 6 bases, with 10 bases left in between. CDR3 DNA: TGTGCCAGCAGAGGTATGGGTGATACGCAGTATTTT. As protein: CASRGMGDTQYF.

This clonotype has ten or more counts. J is TRBJ1-3 and V is TRBV11-2; D unresolved. CDR3 length: 13 residues. CDR1 is SGHAT, CDR2 FQNNGV, per germline. V lost 5 bases, J lost 0 bases, and 5 bases lay in between. CDR3 amino acids: CASSQISGNTIYF. In DNA form, the CDR3 reads TGTGCCAGCAGCCAAATCTCTGGAAACACCATATATTTT. The full variable domain, rest sourced from reference TRBV11-2 and TRBJ1-3, is EAGVAQSPRYKIIEKRQSVAFWCNPISGHATLYWYQQILGQGPKLLIQFQNNGVVDDSQLPKDRFSAERLKGVDSTLKIQPAKLEDSAVYLCASSQISGNTIYFGEGSWLTVV.

This clonotype has more than one count but fewer than ten. The chain employs TRBV7-9 and TRBJ2-5; 12 nucleotides line up with TRBD1. V lost 3 bases and J lost 4; bases outside the gene matches: 3. The CDR3 length is 15 residues. CDR1 and CDR2 from the germline V gene are SEHNR and FQNEAQ (reference sequence). DNA for the CDR3: TGTGCCAGCAGCTTCGGGACAGGGGGCCGAGAGACCCAGTACTTC. Translating it yields CASSFGTGGRETQYF.

V usage is TRBV7-9 and J usage is TRBJ2-7; 8 positions match TRBD2. Per the germline V gene, CDR1 is SEHNR and CDR2 is FQNEAQ (reference sequence). Losses at the gene ends were 5 bases for V and 3 bases for J; bases not matched to a gene: 15. CDR3 length: 17 residues. CDR3 region: CASSMMDPPGGSYEQYF. CDR3 DNA sequence: TGTGCCAGCAGCATGATGGACCCGCCGGGGGGGAGCTACGAGCAGTACTTC.

This clonotype was found a few times. The rearrangement links TRBV7-9 to TRBJ2-1; TRBD2 matches at 14 bases. Trimming cost V 5 bases and J 8 bases; bases outside gene matches: 11. This CDR3 has 17 amino acids. Germline V gene data show CDR1 as SEHNR and CDR2 as FQNEAQ (reference sequence). For the CDR3, the DNA is TGTGCCAGCAGCGGTGCCGGGACTAGCGGGAGACTCTATGAGCAGTTCTTC. Encoded protein: CASSGAGTSGRLYEQFF. The full variable domain, rest sourced from reference TRBV7-9 and TRBJ2-1, is DTGVSQNPRHKITKRGQNVTFRCDPISEHNRLYWYRQTLGQGPEFLTYFQNEAQLEKSRLLSDRFSAERPKGSFSTLEIQRTEQGDSAMYLCASSGAGTSGRLYEQFFGPGTRLTVL.

The rearrangement uses TRBV15 and TRBJ2-7; D unclear. Germline CDR1 LNHNV, CDR2 YYDKDF (reference sequence). Trimming stripped 0 bases from V and 4 bases from J, with 10 bases between. The CDR3 has 14 residues. The CDR3 here is CATSREARAYEQYF. The CDR3 DNA follows: TGTGCCACCAGCAGAGAGGCTAGGGCTTACGAGCAGTACTTC.

In its sample, this clonotype was seen many times. CDR3 nucleotide sequence: TGCGCCAGCAGCCTCCGACTAGCGGGAGGTAATGAGCAGTACTTC. Protein product: CASSLRLAGGNEQYF. The chain links TRBV5-1 to TRBJ2-7, with 13 nucleotides matching TRBD2. The ends lost 4 bases at V and 7 bases at J; junction bases unmatched: 8. CDR1 and CDR2 from the germline V gene are SGHRS and YFSETQ. This CDR3 has 15 amino acids. Full variable domain (missing parts from reference TRBV5-1 and TRBJ2-7): KAGVTQTPRYLIKTRGQQVTLSCSPISGHRSVSWYQQTPGQGLQFLFEYFSETQRNKGNFPGRFSGRQFSNSRSEMNVSTLELGDSALYLCASSLRLAGGNEQYFGPGTRLTVT.

CDR3 nucleotide sequence: TGTGCCAGCAGTTCAGATGGGACAGGGGCCGGCGAGCAGTACTTC. It translates to CASSSDGTGAGEQYF. This chain connects TRBV27 to TRBJ2-7; 10 bases are a match to TRBD1. The CDR3 extends over 15 amino acids. Germline CDR1 MNHEY, CDR2 SMNVEV (reference sequence). V was pared by 4 bases and J by 6 bases, with 9 bases of the junction left unmatched.

This clonotype was detected ten times or more. This chain joins TRBV9 and TRBJ2-7, with D possibly TRBD2 on 5 matching bases. Trimming removed 3 bases from V and 0 bases from J, with 19 bases in between. The CDR3 covers 17 residues. Germline assignment: CDR1 SGDLS and CDR2 YYNGEE. CDR3 in amino acids: CASSADPLSGSSYEQYF. The CDR3 DNA reads TGTGCCAGCAGCGCAGACCCCTTGAGCGGCAGCTCCTACGAGCAGTACTTC.

This clonotype was detected many times. This chain uses TRBV7-2 with TRBJ2-1, with D hard to call. V was clipped by 5 bases and J by 9 bases, with 14 bases between them. There are 13 residues in the CDR3. CDR1 SGHTA and CDR2 FQGNSA come from the germline V gene. The CDR3 nucleotides read TGTGCCAGCAGCCAAGGACCCCCCAGTGAGCAGTTCTTC. Encoded protein: CASSQGPPSEQFF.

This clonotype was seen at least ten times. The chain links TRBV13 to TRBJ2-1; D might be TRBD1 or TRBD2, each matching 6 bases. The germline V gene encodes CDR1 PRHDT and CDR2 FYEKMQ (reference sequence). This CDR3 has 16 amino acids. V was shortened by 0 bases and J by 6 bases, with 15 bases between the two germline ends. CDR3 residues: CASSLGSGRGVNEQFF. DNA for the CDR3: TGTGCCAGCAGCTTAGGCTCCGGTAGGGGGGTCAATGAGCAGTTCTTC.